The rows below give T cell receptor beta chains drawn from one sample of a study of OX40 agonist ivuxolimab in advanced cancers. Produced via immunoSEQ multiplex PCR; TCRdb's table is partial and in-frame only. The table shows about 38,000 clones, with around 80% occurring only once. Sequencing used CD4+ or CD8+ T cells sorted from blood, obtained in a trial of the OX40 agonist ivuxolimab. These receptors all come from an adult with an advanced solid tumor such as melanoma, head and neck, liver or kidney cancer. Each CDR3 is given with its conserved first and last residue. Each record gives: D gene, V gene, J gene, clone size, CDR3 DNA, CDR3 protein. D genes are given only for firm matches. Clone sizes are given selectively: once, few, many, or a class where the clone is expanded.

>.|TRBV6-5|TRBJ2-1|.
TGTGCCAGCAGTGTTACAGGGTCCAATGAGCAGTTCTTC
CASSVTGSNEQFF
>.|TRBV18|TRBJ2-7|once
TGTGCCAGCTCACCCCCCACCCGCGGGACAGTCGGGGAGCAGTACTTC
CASSPPTRGTVGEQYF
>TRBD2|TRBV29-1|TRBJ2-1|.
TGCAGCGTTACCTTCGGGACTAGCGGGAACAATGAGCAGTTCTTC
CSVTFGTSGNNEQFF
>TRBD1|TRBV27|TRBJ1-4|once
TGTGCCAGCAGGCCAGGGGGTCGGAATGAAAAACTGTTTTTT
CASRPGGRNEKLFF
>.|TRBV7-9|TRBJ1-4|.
TGTGCCAGCAGCTTAGTAGCAGGGGAAAAACTGTTTTTT
CASSLVAGEKLFF
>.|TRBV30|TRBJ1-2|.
TGTGCCTGGAGTCGGGGGGGGAATAATGGCTACACCTTC
CAWSRGGNNGYTF
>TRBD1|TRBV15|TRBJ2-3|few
TGTGCCACCAGCGGTAGGACAGGGACCTTCCTCCAAGGAGATACGCAGTATTTT
CATSGRTGTFLQGDTQYF
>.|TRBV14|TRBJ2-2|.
TGTGCCAGCAGCCAAGGGTGGCCAGGGGAGCTGTTTTTT
CASSQGWPGELFF
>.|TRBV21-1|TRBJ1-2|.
TGTGCCACTTCGTATGGCTACACCTTC
CATSYGYTF
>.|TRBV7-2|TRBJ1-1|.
TGTGCCAGCAGCTCGTCCGGGGGACGATACGCTTTCTTT
CASSSSGGRYAFF
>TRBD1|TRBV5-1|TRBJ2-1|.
TGCGCCAGCAGCGGGGGACAGGGGTTTTACAATGAGCAGTTCTTC
CASSGGQGFYNEQFF
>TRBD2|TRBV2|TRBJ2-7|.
TGTGCCAGCAGGCGACTAGCGGGAGTCTCCTACGAGCAGTACTTC
CASRRLAGVSYEQYF
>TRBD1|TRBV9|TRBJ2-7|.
TGTGCCAGCAGCTTCGGACAGGGAACGGGCTACGAGCAGTACTTC
CASSFGQGTGYEQYF
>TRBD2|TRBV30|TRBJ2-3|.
TGTGCCTGGAGTAGGGGACTAGCGGGAGTTCAGGATACGCAGTATTTT
CAWSRGLAGVQDTQYF
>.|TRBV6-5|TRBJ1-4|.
TGTGCCAGCAGTTATCGGGGCGATAATGAAAAACTGTTTTTT
CASSYRGDNEKLFF
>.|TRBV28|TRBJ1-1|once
TGTGCCAGCAGTTTCCGACGGGACTCGAACACTGAAGCTTTCTTT
CASSFRRDSNTEAFF
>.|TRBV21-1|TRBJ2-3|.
TGTGCCAGCTCCGGGACGGGGTTGAGTGATACGCAGTATTTT
CASSGTGLSDTQYF
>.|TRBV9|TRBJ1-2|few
TGTGCCAGCAGCGCAGTTGGGGGTGCTAACTATGGCTACACCTTC
CASSAVGGANYGYTF
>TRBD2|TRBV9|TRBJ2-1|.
TGTGCCAGCAGCGGTGGACTAGCGGGAGGGCCATGGTACAATGAGCAGTTCTTC
CASSGGLAGGPWYNEQFF
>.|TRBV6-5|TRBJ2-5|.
TGTGCCAGCAGTTACGCCCGGTCCCAAGAGACCCAGTACTTC
CASSYARSQETQYF
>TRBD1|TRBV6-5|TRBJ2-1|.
TGTGCCAGCAGCGGGGACAGGGGAACCTACAATGAGCAGTTCTTC
CASSGDRGTYNEQFF
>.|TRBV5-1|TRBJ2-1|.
TGCGCCAGCAGCAGATCGGGGCCAAGCTCCTACAATGAGCAGTTCTTC
CASSRSGPSSYNEQFF
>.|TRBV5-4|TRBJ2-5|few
TGTGCCAGCAGTCGACTGGTCCAAGAGACCCAGTACTTC
CASSRLVQETQYF
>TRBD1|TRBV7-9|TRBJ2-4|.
TGTGCCAGCAGCGCAACTACAGGGGTAAAAAACATTCAGTACTTC
CASSATTGVKNIQYF
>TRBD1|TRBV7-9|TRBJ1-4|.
TGTGCCAGCAGCTTAGACAGGGGGACTAATGAAAAACTGTTTTTT
CASSLDRGTNEKLFF
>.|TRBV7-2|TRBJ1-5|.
TGTGCCAGCAGTAGACAGTATAGCAATCAGCCCCAGCATTTT
CASSRQYSNQPQHF
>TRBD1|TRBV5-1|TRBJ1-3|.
TGCGCCAGCAGCATTACAGGGGCTGGAAACACCATATATTTT
CASSITGAGNTIYF
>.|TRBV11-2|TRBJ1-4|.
TGTGCCAGCAGCGTTAACGGCCCGGTAGAAAAACTGTTTTTT
CASSVNGPVEKLFF
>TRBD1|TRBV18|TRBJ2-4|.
TGTGCCAGCTCACGAGTAGTGGGGGACAGATCAGCCAAAAACATTCAGTACTTC
CASSRVVGDRSAKNIQYF
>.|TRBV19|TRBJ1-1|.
TGTGCCAGTAGTATAAGAGGGAACACTGAAGCTTTCTTT
CASSIRGNTEAFF
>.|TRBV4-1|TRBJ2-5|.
TGCGCCAGCAGCCAAGAAAGCAGGGAAGAGACCCAGTACTTC
CASSQESREETQYF
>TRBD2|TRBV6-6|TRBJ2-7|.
TGTGCCAGCAGTACGACTAGCGATGGCTCCTACGAGCAGTACTTC
CASSTTSDGSYEQYF
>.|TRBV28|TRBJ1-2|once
TGTGCCAGCAGTTACGGGCAGAGCTATGGCTACACCTTC
CASSYGQSYGYTF
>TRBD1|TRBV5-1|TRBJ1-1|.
TGCGCCAGCACCACAGGGGGGAACACTGAAGCTTTCTTT
CASTTGGNTEAFF
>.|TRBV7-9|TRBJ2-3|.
TGTGCCAGCAGCTTAGGAGACAGAAATACGCAGTATTTT
CASSLGDRNTQYF
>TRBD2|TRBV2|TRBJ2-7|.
TGTGCCAGCTCATTGGGCGGAGCGGGAGGTACCTACGAGCAGTACTTC
CASSLGGAGGTYEQYF
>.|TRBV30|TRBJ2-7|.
TGTGCCTGGAGTGGGATGGGGTACGAGCAGTACTTC
CAWSGMGYEQYF
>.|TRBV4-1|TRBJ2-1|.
TGCGCCAGCAGCCCTGGTCCGGGAGATTTCTACAATGAGCAGTTCTTC
CASSPGPGDFYNEQFF
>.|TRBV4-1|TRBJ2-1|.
TGCGCCAGCAGCCTACCATTCTCGGGGAGCACCTACAATGAGCAGTTCTTC
CASSLPFSGSTYNEQFF
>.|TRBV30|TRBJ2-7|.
TGTGCCTGGAGTGTACTTGAGACGGTTCTATCCGAGCAGTACTTC
CAWSVLETVLSEQYF
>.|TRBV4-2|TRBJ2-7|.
TGTGCCAGCAGCCAAGTTGGGGAAGTGCAGTACTTC
CASSQVGEVQYF
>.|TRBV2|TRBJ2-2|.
TGTGCCAGCAGTTTAGGGCTAGCTAGAGCCGGGGAGCTGTTTTTT
CASSLGLARAGELFF
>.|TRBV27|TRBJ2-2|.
TGTGCCAGCAGTTCCGCCCTGATAGACTCCGGGGAGCTGTTTTTT
CASSSALIDSGELFF
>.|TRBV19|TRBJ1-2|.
TGTGCCAGTAGTACCGCCGGGACATCCTATGGCTACACCTTC
CASSTAGTSYGYTF